The clone carrying this T cell receptor beta chain was counted ten times or more. Its specificity is unknown. This record belongs to a study of T-cell reconstitution after alpha-beta-depleted transplantation in children. Study-level findings and limits: T-cell numbers and diversity one year post-transplant derived largely from freshly generated T cells. In some patients, recipient T cells and intrathymic progenitors surviving conditioning explained high day-60 diversity. Expanded graft clones, several hundred of them, were reportedly the source of alpha-beta T cells about two months after transplant.

Unique molecular identifiers were used to barcode this TCRbeta library. TCRdb ran MiXCR on the PCR reads and lists one entry per CDR3 protein. The table includes fewer than 1 million distinct CDR3 sequences, roughly 15% detected once. CDR3 length equals 14 residues. With V trimmed by 0 bases and J by 3 bases, 0 bases remained unmatched. Germline CDR1 reads SGHRS; CDR2 reads YFSETQ. The chain joins TRBV5-1 to TRBJ1-1; 9 positions agree with TRBD1. This material consisted of PBMCs, mostly from graft donor cells, taken 360 days after TCRalphabeta/CD19-depleted stem cell transplant. The TCR comes from a male patient under 18 who had a stem cell transplant for acute lymphoblastic leukemia, so the T cells may come from the graft donor. The CDR3 DNA follows: TGCGCCAGCAGCTTGGGGACAGGGGACACTGAAGCTTTCTTT. Translation: CASSLGTGDTEAFF.